One sample yielded the 9 T cell receptor beta chains listed below, sequenced in a study of CD8+CD57+ T cells in acquired aplastic anemia. Genomic DNA was employed as the template in profiling TCR beta VDJ and CDR3. TCRdb processed the reads anew with MiXCR; each CDR3 protein has one entry. The sample includes approximately 470,000 distinct CDR3 sequences, around a third of them seen just once. Before being chosen for sequencing, patients had shown CD8+CD57+ cell expansion by flow cytometry. The sequenced sample consisted of sorted CD4+, CD8+, or CD8+CD57+ T cells (not recorded which) from PBMCs. Every receptor here comes from a human donor with aplastic anemia.

V is TRBV7-9 and J is TRBJ2-7; D remains ambiguous. V lost 3 bases, J lost 7 bases, and 7 bases lay in between. This CDR3 is 11 amino acids long. From germline, CDR1 is SEHNR and CDR2 FQNEAQ (reference sequence). CDR3 amino acids: CASSLFSEQYF. The CDR3 coding sequence is TGTGCCAGCAGCTTGTTTTCAGAGCAGTACTTC.

This clonotype was picked up many times. The CDR3 loop is CSAKGAGGANTGELFF. In nucleotides, the CDR3 is TGCAGCGCTAAGGGGGCGGGAGGGGCGAACACCGGGGAGCTGTTTTTT. The chain couples TRBV29-1 to TRBJ2-2; 9 bases match TRBD2. The CDR3 has 16 amino acids. V shed 7 bases and J 0 bases; nucleotides not matched to a gene: 9. Germline lookup yields CDR1 SQVTM and CDR2 ANQGSEA.

The chain combines TRBV29-1 with TRBJ1-1; 9 bases fit TRBD1. After removal of 7 bases from V and 3 bases from J, the junction contained 9 bases not matched to a gene. Germline V gene sequence: CDR1 SQVTM, CDR2 ANQGSEA. This CDR3 region has 14 residues. The DNA for the CDR3 is TGCAGCGGGGGACAGGGTTTTGGGGACACTGAAGCTTTCTTT. Protein: CSGGQGFGDTEAFF. Full variable domain (missing parts from reference TRBV29-1 and TRBJ1-1): SAVISQKPSRDICQRGTSLTIQCQVDSQVTMMFWYRQQPGQSLTLIATANQGSEATYESGFVIDKFPISRPNLTFSTLTVSNMSPEDSSIYLCSGGQGFGDTEAFFGQGTRLTVV.

The chain joins TRBV3-1 to TRBJ1-5; D unclear. The germline V and J ends were trimmed by 0 bases and 6 bases, with 12 bases remaining between them. CDR1 LGHDT and CDR2 YNNKEL come from the germline V gene (reference sequence). CDR3 size: 15 residues. The CDR3 reads CASSQDLVDGQPQHF. CDR3 DNA: TGTGCCAGCAGCCAAGACTTGGTGGATGGTCAGCCCCAGCATTTT.

Notes on this clonotype: The final CDR3 position lacks the conserved phenylalanine or tryptophan, pointing to a likely read error. In DNA, the CDR3 is TGTGCCAGCAGCTGGGGCCCCGGACTAGCGGGAACGTACGAGCAGTACCTC. Protein: CASSWGPGLAGTYEQYL. This chain connects TRBV5-4 to TRBJ2-7; TRBD2 aligns across 12 bases. V shed 3 bases, J shed 4 bases, and the junction held 11 bases outside the gene matches. This CDR3 has 17 amino acids. CDR1 SGHNT and CDR2 YYREEE come from the germline V gene (reference sequence).

This clonotype was seen many times. The chain combines TRBV14 with TRBJ2-7; 7 positions agree with TRBD2. V shed 4 bases and J 0 bases; nucleotides not matched to a gene: 6. Germline lookup yields CDR1 SGHDN and CDR2 FVKESK. CDR3 length: 15 amino acids. The CDR3 DNA reads TGTGCCAGCAGCCTCCTGGGCGGGAGCTCCTACGAGCAGTACTTC. Translating it yields CASSLLGGSSYEQYF.

The sample holds one count of this clonotype. This sequence may be a read error, since a much larger clone differs from it by one base. The chain links TRBV9 to TRBJ2-5, with a possible D match to TRBD1 (6 bases). Per germline, CDR1 SGDLS and CDR2 YYNGEE. This CDR3 is built from 16 residues. This CDR3 reads CASSVDEGGYQEAQYF. CDR3 bases: TGTGCCAGCAGCGTAGATGAAGGGGGTTACCAAGAGGCCCAGTACTTC. Together with reference TRBV9 and TRBJ2-5, the CDR3 gives the full variable domain: DSGVTQTPKHLITATGQRVTLRCSPRSGDLSVYWYQQSLDQGLQFLIQYYNGEERAKGNILERFSAQQFPDLHSELNLSSLELGDSALYFCASSVDEGGYQEAQYFGPGTRLLVL.

V is TRBV5-4 and J is TRBJ2-3; D tentatively fits TRBD1 or TRBD2 (5 bases each). Trimming stripped 4 bases from V and 11 bases from J, with 23 bases between. CDR3 length equals 15 residues. Germline V CDR1 and CDR2: SGHNT, YYREEE (reference sequence). Here the CDR3 reads CASSPPGTVDNEQYF. The DNA of the CDR3 is TGTGCCAGCAGCCCACCCGGGACGGTCGACAATGAGCAGTATTTT.

The chain has TRBV13 and TRBJ1-2, with 9 bases lining up with TRBD1. The J segment lost 4 bases and the V segment lost 5 bases, leaving 8 bases of the junction unmatched. This CDR3 is 15 amino acids long. CDR1 and CDR2 (germline): PRHDT, FYEKMQ (reference sequence). The CDR3 sequence is CASSQGTGSGYGYTF. In nucleotides, the CDR3 is TGTGCCAGCAGCCAAGGGACAGGGTCCGGCTATGGCTACACCTTC.